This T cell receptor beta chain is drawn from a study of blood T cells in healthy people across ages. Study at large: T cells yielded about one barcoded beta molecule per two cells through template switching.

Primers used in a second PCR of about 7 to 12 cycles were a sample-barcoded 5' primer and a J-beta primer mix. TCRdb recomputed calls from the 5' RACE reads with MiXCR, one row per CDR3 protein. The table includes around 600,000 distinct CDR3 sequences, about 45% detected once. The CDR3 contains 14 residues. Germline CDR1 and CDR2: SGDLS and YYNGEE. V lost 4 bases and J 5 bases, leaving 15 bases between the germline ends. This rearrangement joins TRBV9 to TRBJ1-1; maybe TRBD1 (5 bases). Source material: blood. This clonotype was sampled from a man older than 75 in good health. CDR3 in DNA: TGTGCCAGCAGCCCCCGACTCGGGGCTACTGAAGCTTTCTTT. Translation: CASSPRLGATEAFF.